Shown below are 5 T cell receptor beta chains from a single sample sequenced in a study of T cell repertoires in cytomegalovirus infection. TCRdb reprocessed the reads via MiXCR and lists one record per CDR3 protein. Of approximately 470,000 distinct CDR3 sequences detected, approximately 42% appear once; the ten largest clones hold about 39%. No cognate antigen is known for these TCRs. The sample here was cultured PBMCs, taken from culture after CMV antigen stimulation. The origin of the receptors is a human donor in good health (CMV status not recorded). Some clones in this sample may be carry-over from other donors' samples.

This chain links TRBV20-1 with TRBJ1-1, with D uncertain. With 2 bases removed from V and 0 bases from J, the gap between germline ends came to 16 bases. Germline assignment: CDR1 DFQATT and CDR2 SNEGSKA (reference sequence). This CDR3 has 16 amino acids. CDR3 bases: TGCAGTGCTAGACCACGGCCGGGCCTCATGAACACTGAAGCTTTCTTT. Protein product: CSARPRPGLMNTEAFF.

The rearrangement uses TRBV11-2 and TRBJ2-1; the D call may be TRBD1 or TRBD2 (6 bases each). CDR1 and CDR2 from the germline V gene are SGHAT and FQNNGV. The CDR3 is 16 amino acids. Trimming cost V 5 bases and J 3 bases, with 17 bases left between them. The CDR3 sequence is CASSPTGARFYNEQFF. The CDR3 nucleotides are TGTGCCAGCAGCCCCACGGGGGCACGATTCTACAATGAGCAGTTCTTC.

V usage is TRBV4-1 and J usage is TRBJ2-1; D unclear. Per germline, CDR1 MGHRA and CDR2 YSYEKL. This CDR3 comprises 15 residues. Trimming took off 0 bases at V and 2 bases at J, with 8 bases between the two ends. CDR3 sequence: CASSQDTTAYNEQFF. In nucleotides, the CDR3 is TGCGCCAGCAGCCAAGACACTACCGCCTACAATGAGCAGTTCTTC.

This clonotype has only a few counts. V gene TRBV10-3 combines with J gene TRBJ1-5; 11 bases line up with TRBD1. The germline V gene has CDR1 ENHRY and CDR2 SYGVKD. CDR3 length: 15 amino acids. J gave up 4 bases and V 2 bases, and 1 base lay outside the gene matches. CDR3 nucleotides: TGTGCCATCAGTGAGGGACAGGGGGCAAATCAGCCCCAGCATTTT. It specifies CAISEGQGANQPQHF.

The chain links TRBV12-3 or TRBV12-4 to TRBJ1-2; perhaps TRBD1 as D (5 bases). The CDR3 is made up of 14 amino acids. V was pared by 5 bases and J by 5 bases, with 15 bases between. The CDR3 DNA reads TGTGCCAGCAGTCCCGGGGGTATTATATATGGCTACACCTTC. Its translation: CASSPGGIIYGYTF.